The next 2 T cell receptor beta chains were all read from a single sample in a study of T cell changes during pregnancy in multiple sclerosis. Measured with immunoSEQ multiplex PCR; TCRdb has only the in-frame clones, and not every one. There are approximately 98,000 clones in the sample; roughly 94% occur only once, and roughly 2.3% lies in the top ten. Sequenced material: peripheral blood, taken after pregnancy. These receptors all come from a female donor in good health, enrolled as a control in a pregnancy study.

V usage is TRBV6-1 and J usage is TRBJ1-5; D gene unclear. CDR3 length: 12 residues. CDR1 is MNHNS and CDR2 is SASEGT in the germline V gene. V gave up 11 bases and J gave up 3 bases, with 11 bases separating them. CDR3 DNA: TGTGCCGGAGGACTGCTCAATCAGCCCCAGCATTTT. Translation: CAGGLLNQPQHF.

CDR3 nucleotides: TGTGCCAGCTCACCACGGGACAAGGCCTCACCCCTCCACTTT. This codes for CASSPRDKASPLHF. The chain has TRBV18 and TRBJ1-6; TRBD1 might be the D (6 bases). Trimming cost V 1 base and J 10 bases, with 11 bases left between them. Germline assignment: CDR1 KGHSH and CDR2 LQKENI. This CDR3 is 14 amino acids long.